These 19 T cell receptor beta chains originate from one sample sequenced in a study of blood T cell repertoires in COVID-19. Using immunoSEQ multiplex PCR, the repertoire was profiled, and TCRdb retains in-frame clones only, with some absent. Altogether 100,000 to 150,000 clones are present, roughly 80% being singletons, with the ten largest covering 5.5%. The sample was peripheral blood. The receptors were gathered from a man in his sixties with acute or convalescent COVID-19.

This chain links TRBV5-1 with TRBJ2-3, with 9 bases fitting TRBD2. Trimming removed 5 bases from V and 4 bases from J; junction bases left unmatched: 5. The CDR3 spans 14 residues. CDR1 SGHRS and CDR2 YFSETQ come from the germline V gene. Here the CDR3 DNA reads TGCGCCAGCAGGTTAGGCGGGGGGGCAGATACGCAGTATTTT. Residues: CASRLGGGADTQYF.

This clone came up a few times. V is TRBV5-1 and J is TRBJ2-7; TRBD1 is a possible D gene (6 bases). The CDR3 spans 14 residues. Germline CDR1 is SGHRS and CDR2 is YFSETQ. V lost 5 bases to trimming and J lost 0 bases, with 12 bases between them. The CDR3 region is CASRDRDNSYEQYF. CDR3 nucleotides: TGCGCCAGCAGAGACCGGGACAACTCCTACGAGCAGTACTTC. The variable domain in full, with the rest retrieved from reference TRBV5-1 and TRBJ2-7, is KAGVTQTPRYLIKTRGQQVTLSCSPISGHRSVSWYQQTPGQGLQFLFEYFSETQRNKGNFPGRFSGRQFSNSRSEMNVSTLELGDSALYLCASRDRDNSYEQYFGPGTRLTVT.

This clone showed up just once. Written as DNA, the CDR3 is TGTGCCAGCAGGACTAGCGGGGGGGTAGTCTCCTACAATGAGCAGTTCTTC. Translated: CASRTSGGVVSYNEQFF. V usage is TRBV25-1 and J usage is TRBJ2-1, with 14 bases that match TRBD2. V lost 6 bases and J lost 0; bases outside the gene matches: 4. Germline V CDR1 and CDR2: MGHDK, SYGVNS. This CDR3 has 17 amino acids.

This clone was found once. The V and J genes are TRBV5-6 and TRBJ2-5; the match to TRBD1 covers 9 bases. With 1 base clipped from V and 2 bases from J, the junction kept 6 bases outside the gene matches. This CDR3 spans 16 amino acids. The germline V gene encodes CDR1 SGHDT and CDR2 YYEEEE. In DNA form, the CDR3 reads TGTGCCAGCAGCTTGCGGGGACAGGGCGGACAAGAGACCCAGTACTTC. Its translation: CASSLRGQGGQETQYF.

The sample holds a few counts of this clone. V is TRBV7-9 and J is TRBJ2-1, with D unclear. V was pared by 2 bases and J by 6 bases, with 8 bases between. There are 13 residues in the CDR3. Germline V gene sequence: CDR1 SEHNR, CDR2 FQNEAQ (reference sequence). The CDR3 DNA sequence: TGTGCCAGCAGCTTACCCCAATCCAATGAGCAGTTCTTC. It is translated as CASSLPQSNEQFF.

The CDR3 DNA sequence: TGTGCCAGCAGTTACGACAGGGACTATGGCTACACCTTC. Its translation: CASSYDRDYGYTF. The chain uses TRBV6-5 and TRBJ1-2; 7 bases match TRBD1. J gave up 3 bases and V 2 bases, and 0 bases lay outside the gene matches. The CDR3 loop spans 13 amino acids. Germline V gene data show CDR1 as MNHEY and CDR2 as SVGAGI.

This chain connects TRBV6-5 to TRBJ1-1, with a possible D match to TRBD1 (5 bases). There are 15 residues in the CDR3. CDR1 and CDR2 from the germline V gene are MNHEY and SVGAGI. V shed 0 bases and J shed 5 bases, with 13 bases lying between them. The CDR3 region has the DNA TGTGCCAGCAGTTACTCCAGGGAGGTCAGGACTGAAGCTTTCTTT. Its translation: CASSYSREVRTEAFF.

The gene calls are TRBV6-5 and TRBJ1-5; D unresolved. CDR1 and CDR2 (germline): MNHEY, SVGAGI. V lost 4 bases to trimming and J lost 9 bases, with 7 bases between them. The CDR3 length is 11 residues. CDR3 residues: CASSSGWPQHF. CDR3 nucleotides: TGTGCCAGCAGTTCAGGTTGGCCCCAGCATTTT.

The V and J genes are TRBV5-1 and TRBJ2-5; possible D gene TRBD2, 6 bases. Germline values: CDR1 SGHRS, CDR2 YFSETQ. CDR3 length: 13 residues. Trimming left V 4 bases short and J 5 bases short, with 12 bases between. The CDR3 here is CASSVDYAETQYF. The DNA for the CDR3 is TGCGCCAGCAGCGTGGACTATGCGGAGACCCAGTACTTC.

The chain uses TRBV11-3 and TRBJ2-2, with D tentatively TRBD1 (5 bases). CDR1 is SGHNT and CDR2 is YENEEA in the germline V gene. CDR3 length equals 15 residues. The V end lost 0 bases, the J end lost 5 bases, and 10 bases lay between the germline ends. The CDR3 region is CASSLDQGSTGELFF. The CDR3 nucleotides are TGTGCCAGCAGCTTAGACCAGGGTAGTACCGGGGAGCTGTTTTTT.

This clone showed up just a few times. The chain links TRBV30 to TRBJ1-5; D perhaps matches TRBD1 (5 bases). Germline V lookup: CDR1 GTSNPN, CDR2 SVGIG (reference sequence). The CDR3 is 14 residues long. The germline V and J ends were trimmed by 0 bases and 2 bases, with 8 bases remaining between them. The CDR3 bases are TGTGCCTGGAGTGTACGGGGGGGCAATCAGCCCCAGCATTTT. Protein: CAWSVRGGNQPQHF.

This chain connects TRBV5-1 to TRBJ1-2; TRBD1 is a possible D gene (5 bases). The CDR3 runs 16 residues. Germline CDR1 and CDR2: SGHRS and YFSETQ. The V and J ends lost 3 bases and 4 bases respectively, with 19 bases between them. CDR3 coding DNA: TGCGCCAGCAGCTCAACCCAGGGTCTTACCTCCTATGGCTACACCTTC. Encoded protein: CASSSTQGLTSYGYTF.

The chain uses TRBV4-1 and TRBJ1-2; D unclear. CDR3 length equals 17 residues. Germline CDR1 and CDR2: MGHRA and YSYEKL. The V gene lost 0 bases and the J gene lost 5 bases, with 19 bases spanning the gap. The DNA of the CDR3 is TGCGCCAGCAGCCAAGACCACGAGGCAACTCCTGGGTATGGCTACACCTTC. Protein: CASSQDHEATPGYGYTF.

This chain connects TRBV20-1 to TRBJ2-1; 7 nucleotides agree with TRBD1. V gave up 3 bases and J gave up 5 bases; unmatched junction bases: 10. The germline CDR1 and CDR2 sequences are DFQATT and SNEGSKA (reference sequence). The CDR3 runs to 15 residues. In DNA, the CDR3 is TGCAGTGCTAGTGGGGACAGTGGTCCCGACAATGAGCAGTTCTTC. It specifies CSASGDSGPDNEQFF.

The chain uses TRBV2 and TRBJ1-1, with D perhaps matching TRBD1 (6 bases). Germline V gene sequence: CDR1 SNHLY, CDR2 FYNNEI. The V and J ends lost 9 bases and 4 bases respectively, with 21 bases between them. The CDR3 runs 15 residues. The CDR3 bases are TGTGCCAGTCCGAAGCAACAGGGTTTCGGCACTGAAGCTTTCTTT. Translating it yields CASPKQQGFGTEAFF.

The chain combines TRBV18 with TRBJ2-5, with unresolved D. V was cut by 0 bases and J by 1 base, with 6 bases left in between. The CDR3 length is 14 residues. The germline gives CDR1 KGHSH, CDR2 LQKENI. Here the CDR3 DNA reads TGTGCCAGCTCACCACCGGAGATCCAAGAGACCCAGTACTTC. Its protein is CASSPPEIQETQYF.

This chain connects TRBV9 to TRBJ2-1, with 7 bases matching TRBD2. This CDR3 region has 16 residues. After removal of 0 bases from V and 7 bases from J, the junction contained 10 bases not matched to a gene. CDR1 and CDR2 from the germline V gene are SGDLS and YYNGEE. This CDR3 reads CASSVVRAGEVNEQFF. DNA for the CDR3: TGTGCCAGCAGCGTAGTCAGGGCGGGGGAAGTGAATGAGCAGTTCTTC.

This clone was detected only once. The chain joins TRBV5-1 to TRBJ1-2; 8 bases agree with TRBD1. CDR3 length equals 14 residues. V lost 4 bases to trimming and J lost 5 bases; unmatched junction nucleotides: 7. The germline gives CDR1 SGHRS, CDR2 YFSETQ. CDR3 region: CASSLDRDGYGYTF. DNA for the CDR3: TGCGCCAGCAGCCTGGACAGGGACGGGTATGGCTACACCTTC.

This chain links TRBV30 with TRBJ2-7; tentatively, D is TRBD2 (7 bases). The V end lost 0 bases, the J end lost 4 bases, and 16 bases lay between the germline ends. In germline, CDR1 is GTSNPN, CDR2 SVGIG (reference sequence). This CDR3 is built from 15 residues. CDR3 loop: CAWSVPREGGYEQYF. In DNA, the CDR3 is TGTGCCTGGAGTGTACCCAGGGAGGGGGGTTACGAGCAGTACTTC.